This T cell receptor beta chain derives from a study of T-cell reconstitution after alpha-beta-depleted transplantation in children. The authors prepared the TCRbeta library with unique molecular identifiers. In TCRdb, the PCR reads were re-called with MiXCR into one record per CDR3 protein. The sample yields roughly 220,000 distinct CDR3 sequences, more than 10% seen once. There are 15 residues in the CDR3. V lost 4 bases and J 2 bases, leaving 15 bases between the germline ends. The germline V gene has CDR1 ENHRY and CDR2 SYGVKD. This clonotype was counted many times. The rearrangement uses TRBV10-3 and TRBJ2-7; the D gene is possibly TRBD1 (6 bases). The receptor was derived from a human donor who donated a stem cell graft to a child with acute lymphoblastic leukemia. The sequences come from PBMCs from the stem cell graft donor, collected from the stem cell graft. The DNA of the CDR3 is TGTGCCATCAGTGTCCGGGACACCGTTCCCTACGAGCAGTACTTC. The encoded protein is CAISVRDTVPYEQYF.